The clone carrying this T cell receptor beta chain was seen more than once but under ten times. Gene and germline names: mouse. The CDR3 end falls 1 residue outside the read, so it is completed with the germline J gene. The data belong to a study of tissue T cells after allogeneic stem cell transplantation. Per germline, CDR1 KGHTA and CDR2 FRNEEI. J was trimmed by 0 bases and V by 2 bases; bases with no gene match: 4. This CDR3 is 15 amino acids long. This sample's time point: mouse harvest day 14 after allogeneic transplant. Tail vein injection delivered 10^7 T-cell-depleted bone marrow cells and 10^6 splenic CD5+ T cells. The data were produced by immunoSEQ multiplex PCR, yet TCRdb's version contains in-frame clones alone and is incomplete. The sample has some 4,600 clones; roughly half are singletons.

The sample comprised lymph node tissue. The sequence derives from a female BALB/c mouse given C57BL/6 T cells with graft-versus-host disease after an allogeneic hematopoietic cell transplant. The chain combines TRBV24 with TRBJ2-7, with TRBD2 matching over 7 bases. The DNA read from the CDR3 is TGTGCCAGCAGTCTGCTGGGGGTCAGCTCCTATGAACAGTAC. Amino acids: CASSLLGVSSYEQY. From start to end, the CDR3 is CASSLLGVSSYEQYF.